The 15 T cell receptor beta chains listed next were all sequenced from one sample in a study of cytomegalovirus exposure and HLA in healthy donors. Some clones are missing from TCRdb's copy, which holds only in-frame ones; the method was immunoSEQ multiplex PCR. The table has around 110,000 clones, roughly nine tenths seen once. Sequencing input: PBMCs. These receptors were obtained from a woman under 30 in good health and CMV-seropositive.

J is TRBJ2-5 and V is TRBV7-2; possible D gene TRBD2, 5 bases. This CDR3 spans 15 amino acids. Deletions cut 5 bases from V and 5 bases from J, with 18 bases between. Germline V CDR1 and CDR2: SGHTA, FQGNSA. The CDR3 reads CASSAAVRRGETQYF. DNA of the CDR3: TGTGCCAGCAGCGCGGCGGTCCGACGGGGTGAGACCCAGTACTTC.

The chain is built from TRBV28 and TRBJ2-5; D perhaps matches TRBD2 (5 bases). Trimming took 10 bases from V and 8 from J, leaving 17 bases between them. This CDR3 has 12 residues. CDR1 MDHEN and CDR2 SYDVKM come from the germline V gene. CDR3 nucleotides: TGTGCCACCGGACGGACTGAGAGAACCCAGTACTTC. Translation gives CATGRTERTQYF.

V is TRBV9 and J is TRBJ1-6; 7 bases align to TRBD1. The germline V gene encodes CDR1 SGDLS and CDR2 YYNGEE. The CDR3 spans 15 residues. The V and J ends lost 3 bases and 10 bases, in that order; junction bases with no gene match: 10. The CDR3 DNA reads TGTGCCAGCAGCGGAACGACAGGGCGAGGATCACCCCTCCACTTT. Translation gives CASSGTTGRGSPLHF.

The chain has TRBV29-1 and TRBJ1-2, with no clear D. The CDR3 runs to 12 residues. Trimming took off 4 bases at V and 0 bases at J, with 6 bases between the two ends. Germline CDR1 reads SQVTM; CDR2 reads ANQGSEA. This CDR3 reads CSVVTTNYGYTF. CDR3 nucleotide sequence: TGCAGCGTTGTCACAACTAACTATGGCTACACCTTC.

The chain combines TRBV29-1 with TRBJ2-3; 8 bases match TRBD1. Losses at the gene ends were 5 bases for V and 6 bases for J; bases not matched to a gene: 7. The CDR3 extends over 13 amino acids. Germline V CDR1 and CDR2: SQVTM, ANQGSEA. This chain's CDR3 is CSVNQGAGDTQYF. CDR3 coding DNA: TGCAGCGTTAACCAGGGGGCTGGGGATACGCAGTATTTT.

The chain carries TRBV2 and TRBJ1-2; D remains ambiguous. The germline gives CDR1 SNHLY, CDR2 FYNNEI. This CDR3 comprises 16 residues. Trimming took 0 bases from V and 2 from J, leaving 13 bases between them. The CDR3 nucleotides are TGTGCCAGCAGTGAAGCAGAACACCTTATAAACTATGGCTACACCTTC. It is translated as CASSEAEHLINYGYTF.

This chain links TRBV6-4 with TRBJ2-2; perhaps TRBD1 as D (6 bases). V was clipped by 3 bases and J by 4 bases, with 12 bases between them. The CDR3 length is 15 residues. CDR1 is MRHNA and CDR2 is SNTAGT in the germline V gene. CDR3 sequence reads: CASSEGGASTGELFF. CDR3 sequence (DNA): TGTGCCAGCAGTGAAGGGGGTGCCTCCACCGGGGAGCTGTTTTTT.

The J gene is TRBJ2-7, the V gene TRBV6-1; 8 nucleotides align to TRBD1. Germline CDR1 MNHNS, CDR2 SASEGT. Trimming took 1 base from V and 1 from J; bases not matched to a gene: 6. The CDR3 has 16 residues. The CDR3 is CASSEVVGQASYEQYF. The CDR3 bases are TGTGCCAGCAGTGAAGTTGTGGGACAGGCGTCCTACGAGCAGTACTTC.

The chain couples TRBV9 to TRBJ1-1, with 7 bases matching TRBD1. V lost 3 bases, J lost 4 bases, and 9 bases stayed unmatched. CDR3 length equals 15 residues. CDR1 and CDR2 (germline): SGDLS, YYNGEE. The CDR3 spells CASSESTGDGTEAFF. CDR3 in DNA: TGTGCCAGCAGCGAATCAACAGGGGATGGCACTGAAGCTTTCTTT.

This rearrangement joins TRBV19 to TRBJ2-7; 9 bases fit TRBD1. CDR3 length: 15 amino acids. Trimming at V came to 5 bases and at J to 1 base, leaving 6 bases not matched to a gene. Per the germline V gene, CDR1 is LNHDA and CDR2 is SQIVND (reference sequence). CDR3 sequence reads: CASSLGTGLSYEQYF. CDR3 bases: TGTGCCAGTAGTCTCGGGACAGGGTTATCCTACGAGCAGTACTTC.

V is TRBV4-1 and J is TRBJ1-3; perhaps TRBD1 as D (5 bases). Between the trimmed V and J ends, which lost 1 base and 2 bases, there was a span of 12 bases. Germline loops: CDR1 MGHRA, CDR2 YSYEKL. The CDR3 has 16 residues. CDR3 sequence (DNA): TGCGCCAGCAGCCAAGGTCAGGGAGGAACTGGAAACACCATATATTTT. Its translation: CASSQGQGGTGNTIYF.

The chain couples TRBV6-5 to TRBJ1-1, with D possibly being TRBD1 (6 bases). There are 15 residues in the CDR3. Germline CDR1 is MNHEY and CDR2 is SVGAGI. The V gene lost 6 bases and the J gene lost 1 base, with 15 bases spanning the gap. CDR3 amino acids: CASRPQGLRNTEAFF. The CDR3 DNA reads TGTGCCAGCAGGCCCCAGGGGCTTCGGAACACTGAAGCTTTCTTT.

The V gene is TRBV20-1, the J gene TRBJ2-5; no firm D call. CDR1 and CDR2 from the germline V gene are DFQATT and SNEGSKA (reference sequence). Between the trimmed V and J ends, which lost 7 bases and 5 bases, there was a span of 11 bases. This CDR3 spans 11 amino acids. The CDR3 DNA sequence: TGCAGTGAAAGTCCGGAGGAGACCCAGTACTTC. This gives the protein CSESPEETQYF.

This clone showed up just a few times. The chain employs TRBV2 and TRBJ1-2, with D tentatively TRBD1 (6 bases). With 10 bases removed from V and 2 bases from J, the gap between germline ends came to 11 bases. This CDR3 region has 12 residues. The V gene's germline CDR1 is SNHLY and CDR2 FYNNEI. DNA for the CDR3: TGTGCCACCCCGGGACACAACTATGGCTACACCTTC. It encodes CATPGHNYGYTF.

V is TRBV6-5 and J is TRBJ2-5; TRBD2 is a possible D gene (6 bases). The V gene lost 6 bases and the J gene lost 5 bases, with 16 bases spanning the gap. This CDR3 has 14 amino acids. CDR1 and CDR2 (germline): MNHEY, SVGAGI. CDR3 region: CASSRAGPPETQYF. The CDR3 bases are TGTGCCAGCAGCCGCGCGGGGCCTCCGGAGACCCAGTACTTC.